The source of this T cell receptor (beta chain) is a study of T cell responses to AZD1222 COVID-19 vaccine. Assay used: immunoSEQ multiplex PCR; TCRdb lists only in-frame clones, some missing. The sample records 85,000 to 130,000 clones, about 88% being singletons. The germline V and J ends were trimmed by 2 bases and 1 base, with 8 bases remaining between them. The CDR3 contains 14 residues. In germline, CDR1 is MNHEY, CDR2 SVGEGT. This specimen was peripheral blood, taken on day 0 of AZD1222 vaccination. The V call is TRBV6-2 or TRBV6-3, the J call TRBJ1-1; D not certain. This sequence originates from an adult in good health. In DNA form, the CDR3 reads TGTGCCAGCAGTTACCACCCCCGGAACACTGAAGCTTTCTTT. Translated, it gives CASSYHPRNTEAFF.